What follows describes a single T cell receptor beta chain. The sample holds one count of this clone. This clone's antigen is unknown. It has no much larger one-base neighbor in the sample; base qualities were not kept. Library preparation used the immunoSEQ multiplex PCR assay. For the original study's pipeline: To diagnose cytomegalovirus status from the catalog of TCR beta chain sequences, a statistical classification framework was built. TCRdb carries this immuneACCESS record with in-frame sequences only. Its versions omit some clonotypes, under half of them owing to an unresolved V gene in the studies checked, with the rest unexplained. V, J and clone size derive from that table, while D and trimming were established from the DNA sequence. In this sample the table shows 120,000 to 150,000 clones, roughly 81% of which occur a single time. Clones ranked in the top ten supply more than 1.4% of the sample.

The donors were included in the validation cohort of some 110 subjects, a group kept apart from the 666-subject first cohort. This specimen belongs to a study of cytomegalovirus exposure and HLA in healthy donors (dated by TCRdb to about 2017). About the full investigation: A later analysis indicated that the 130 or so validation repertoires were generated on the platform also employed for the 650 to 850 repertoires of the first cohort. To predict cytomegalovirus infection status, the study combined high-throughput TCR immunosequencing, statistical association of individual TCRs with disease status, and machine learning. The study was designed to test whether signatures of past pathogen exposure could be identified by cataloging public T cell receptors. Along with the approximately 670-subject first cohort, a separate validation cohort of over a hundred different subjects was used. General study outcomes and caveats: The classifier was reported to diagnose cytomegalovirus status with high specificity and sensitivity in both the original and validation cohorts. A total of roughly 160 TCR beta chains were listed by the study as associated with cytomegalovirus. A later analysis lacked HLA typing for the validation cohort, so it scored co-occurrence in that cohort across all 120 or so repertoires. Most TCR sequences were seen in very few donors, while some public TCRs were found in many individuals. Subsequent analysis determined that TCRs grouped into clusters in the first cohort also showed a tendency toward co-occurrence across the 90 to 150 validation repertoires, and about 93% of cluster scores exceeded 0. In vitro tests confirmed that a few of the cytomegalovirus-associated TCR beta chains recognize cytomegalovirus antigens. The authors suggested that the approach could potentially be generalized to other disease states and immunological phenotypes.

CDR1 and CDR2, per the germline V gene (reference sequence), are GTSNPN and SVGIG. Trimming at the junction amounts to 3 bases on V and 3 bases on J, and the germline ends lie 5 bases apart. The CDR3 runs 11 residues from the cysteine to the phenylalanine. Only the CDR3 part of the read is kept: 33 bases, read in frame from the first base. The TCR was taken from a woman younger than 45 in good health and CMV-seronegative. Sequencing used PBMCs. The receptor chain draws on TRBV30 and TRBJ1-2; no D gene call is confident. The sequence in DNA is TGTGCCTGGAGCGGGGACTATGGCTACACCTTC. Its coded protein is CAWSGDYGYTF.